This T cell receptor beta chain derives from a study of blood T cells in healthy people across ages. This clonotype was counted between two and nine times. Its antigen is as yet unknown. V was cut by 5 bases and J by 4 bases, with 9 bases left in between. CDR3 length: 13 residues. Germline lookup yields CDR1 SGHNT and CDR2 YENEEA. Regarding the study as a whole: Older individuals had lower TCR beta diversity per million T cells (the decline was roughly linear). CMV status of donors was unknown, possibly confounding expanded clonotype changes.

Together with a sample-barcoded 5' primer, a J-beta primer mix was included in a second PCR lasting roughly 6 to 12 cycles. TCRdb re-called the 5' RACE reads with MiXCR, one entry per CDR3 protein. The sample lists approximately 880,000 distinct CDR3 sequences; roughly 50% were seen once. The source of this sequence is a man aged 25-45 years in good health. The chain combines TRBV11-3 with TRBJ1-5, with D possibly TRBD1 on 5 matching bases. Sequencing was carried out using blood. The CDR3 reads CASSEGPNQPQHF. The CDR3, as DNA: TGTGCCAGCAGCGAGGGACCGAATCAGCCCCAGCATTTT.